This TCR beta chain derives from a study of molecular identifiers for immune sequencing clone quantification. The V end lost 5 bases, the J end lost 1 base, and 5 bases lay between the germline ends. This CDR3 is built from 11 residues. The germline gives CDR1 SQVTM, CDR2 ANQGSEA. The bulk TCR libraries were made with methods described before and with listed TCR primers. TCRdb redid the calling of the PCR reads with MiXCR, one entry per CDR3 protein. The sample has about half a million distinct CDR3 sequences, about a fifth seen once. Source material for naive CD8 libraries was roughly 17,000 to 1,100,000 sorted cells, with 10%, 30% or 50% RNA. General observations from the study: Naive cells had under 1% of molecules in clones above 20 RNA copies, effectors over 97%.

This clonotype came up many times. Its specificity is unknown. The chain is built from TRBV29-1 and TRBJ1-1; no clear D. The sample consisted of naive CD8+ T cells from blood, with Jurkat cell RNA spiked in. As to subset: FACS-sorted CD8+CD4-CCR7+CD45RA+ naive T cells. This TCR derives from a human donor in good health. Some libraries in this study had Jurkat cell RNA spiked in. CDR3: CSVIGNTEAFF. The CDR3 DNA reads TGCAGCGTTATCGGGAACACTGAAGCTTTCTTT.